This T cell receptor (beta chain) was recovered during a study of shared clonotypes between healthy human individuals. V was trimmed by 5 bases and J by 2 bases, leaving 8 bases between them. CDR1 is SGHTA and CDR2 is FQGTGA in the germline V gene. The CDR3 loop spans 13 amino acids. Ten immunoSEQ deep assay plates were used to sequence the DNA of unsorted PBMCs. TCRdb's table, derived via immunoSEQ multiplex PCR, lists solely in-frame clones and lacks some. The table includes around 450,000 clones, 79% detected once. The study, taken as a whole, reports: Donors were few, which limited the genetic and exposure-history diversity represented.

In regard to this clone: Its antigen is as yet unknown. At the DNA level, this CDR3 is encoded by other sequences in the same sample as well.

This TCR came from a woman between 40 and 55 years old in good health. Some clones in this sample may be carry-over from other donors' samples. Sequences were obtained from PBMCs. This chain joins TRBV7-3 and TRBJ2-3, with D perhaps TRBD2 (5 bases). The CDR3 DNA follows: TGTGCCAGCAGCCCCGGGAACACAGATACGCAGTATTTT. Amino acid sequence: CASSPGNTDTQYF.